The 22 T cell receptor beta chains reported below all come from one sample, sequenced in a study of CD8+CD57+ T cells in acquired aplastic anemia (dated by TCRdb to 2017 to 2018). The data were produced on an Illumina HiSeq 2000. Genomic DNA served as template for TCR beta VDJ combination and CDR3 sequence profiling. Clones were called with MiXCR by TCRdb after fastp trimmed the public reads at Q25, and only in-frame beta chains were retained. Rows with one shared CDR3 protein collapse into an entry with the most common genes and DNA. Counted in this sample were under 350,000 distinct CDR3 sequences; around 60% of them appeared once. Roughly 8% of the sample rests with the top ten. The sequencing sample was made of sorted CD4+, CD8+, or CD8+CD57+ T cells (not recorded which) from PBMCs. The receptors stem from a human donor with severe aplastic anemia or a healthy control (not recorded which).

This clonotype was detected ten times or more. The J gene is TRBJ2-7, the V gene TRBV7-2; weak D call: TRBD1 (6 bases). Germline-derived CDR1 and CDR2 are SGHTA and FQGNSA. There are 16 residues in the CDR3. V was cut by 2 bases and J by 2 bases, with 16 bases left in between. The CDR3 region is CASSLLPWDKAYEQYF. The CDR3 region has the DNA TGTGCCAGCAGCTTATTGCCCTGGGACAAAGCCTACGAGCAGTACTTC.

This clonotype has a count of ten or more. The CDR3 coding sequence is TGCAGTGCTAGTCCGACAGAGAACACTGAAGCTTTCTTT. Amino acids: CSASPTENTEAFF. This chain uses TRBV20-1 with TRBJ1-1, with TRBD1 as a possible D gene (5 bases). This CDR3 is built from 13 residues. V was clipped by 3 bases and J by 1 base, with 9 bases between them. Germline lookup yields CDR1 DFQATT and CDR2 SNEGSKA (reference sequence).

This clonotype was recorded once. J is TRBJ2-1 and V is TRBV10-3; TRBD1 is a possible D gene (6 bases). This CDR3 spans 14 amino acids. V dropped 4 bases and J dropped 7 bases, with 14 bases sitting between them. Germline V CDR1 and CDR2: ENHRY, SYGVKD. Written as DNA, the CDR3 is TGTGCCATCAGTGGCGGGCCAGGGGTGAATGAGCAGTTCTTC. Its protein product is CAISGGPGVNEQFF.

The chain recombines TRBV2 with TRBJ1-1, with 7 bases that match TRBD1. CDR1 is SNHLY, CDR2 FYNNEI, per germline. The CDR3 spans 13 residues. The V and J ends lost 6 bases and 4 bases, in that order; junction bases with no gene match: 5. DNA for the CDR3: TGTGCCAGCAGAGTATCAGGGGGCACTGAAGCTTTCTTT. The encoded protein is CASRVSGGTEAFF.

V gene TRBV25-1 combines with J gene TRBJ1-6, with 7 positions matching TRBD1. This CDR3 has 15 residues. The trim removed 4 bases at V and 6 bases at J, leaving 6 bases unmatched. Germline loops: CDR1 MGHDK, CDR2 SYGVNS. The CDR3 DNA follows: TGTGCCAGCAGTGGATCCGGGACAGTTAATTCACCCCTCCACTTT. Amino acids: CASSGSGTVNSPLHF. Full variable domain (outside the CDR3, taken from reference TRBV25-1 and TRBJ1-6): EADIYQTPRYLVIGTGKKITLECSQTMGHDKMYWYQQDPGMELHLIHYSYGVNSTEKGDLSSESTVSRIRTEHFPLTLESARPSHTSQYLCASSGSGTVNSPLHFGNGTRLTVT.

The genes are TRBV6-5 and TRBJ2-7, with D hard to call. This CDR3 is built from 13 residues. Germline CDR1 and CDR2: MNHEY and SVGAGI. The V end was cut by 1 base, the J end by 0 bases, with 4 bases between. As DNA, the CDR3 is TGTGCCAGCAGTTACTACGGCTCCTACGAGCAGTACGTC. Its protein product is CASSYYGSYEQYV.

At least ten counts were recorded for this clonotype. The chain combines TRBV19 with TRBJ1-5; the D gene is possibly TRBD1 (6 bases). The germline V gene has CDR1 LNHDA and CDR2 SQIVND (reference sequence). CDR3 length equals 14 residues. The V end was cut by 9 bases, the J end by 6 bases, with 18 bases between. The chain's CDR3 is CASDRTGRVQPQHF. The CDR3 nucleotides are TGTGCCAGCGACAGGACGGGCAGAGTTCAGCCCCAGCATTTT.

This chain links TRBV5-4 with TRBJ2-7, with TRBD1 identical over 8 bases. With V trimmed by 3 bases and J by 3 bases, 8 bases remained unmatched. Germline V gene lookup returns CDR1 SGHNT and CDR2 YYREEE (reference sequence). The CDR3 spans 15 residues. CDR3 sequence (DNA): TGTGCCAGCAGCTATCCCGGGACAGGAAGCTACGAGCAGTACTTC. Translated, it gives CASSYPGTGSYEQYF.

This clonotype was counted between two and nine times. This chain links TRBV30 with TRBJ1-3; the D is unclear. Trimming took off 4 bases at V and 0 bases at J, with 19 bases between the two ends. Germline V gives CDR1 GTSNPN, CDR2 SVGIG (reference sequence). The length of the CDR3 is 17 residues. CDR3 DNA sequence: TGTGCCTGGACAATATACCCCTCAGGCGTCTCTGGAAACACCATATATTTT. It translates to CAWTIYPSGVSGNTIYF.

Written as DNA, the CDR3 is TGTGCCAGCAGTTACTCCGGTGGCAATCAGCCCCAGCATTTT. Protein product: CASSYSGGNQPQHF. This chain connects TRBV6-6 to TRBJ1-5; D is unresolved. Per the germline V gene, CDR1 is MNHNY and CDR2 is SVGAGI (reference sequence). This CDR3 region has 14 residues. V lost 0 bases and J 2 bases, leaving 5 bases between the germline ends.

The sample holds a few counts of this clonotype. This chain connects TRBV20-1 to TRBJ2-2; the match to TRBD2 covers 8 bases. V shed 0 bases, J shed 6 bases, and the junction held 6 bases outside the gene matches. Germline CDR1 is DFQATT and CDR2 is SNEGSKA (reference sequence). This CDR3 is 15 amino acids long. The DNA of the CDR3 is TGCAGTGCTAGAGACGCGACTAGCGTCTCCGGGGAGCTGTTTTTT. It translates to CSARDATSVSGELFF.

CDR3 sequence (DNA): TGCAGCTCACCAAACAGGGGGTTTGACACTGAAGCTTTCTTT. Residues: CSSPNRGFDTEAFF. The chain links TRBV29-1 to TRBJ1-1; 8 nucleotides line up with TRBD1. This CDR3 spans 14 amino acids. Germline V gene data show CDR1 as SQVTM and CDR2 as ANQGSEA. After removal of 8 bases from V and 3 bases from J, the junction contained 11 bases not matched to a gene.

The chain has TRBV5-1 and TRBJ2-7; 11 bases are a match to TRBD2. V lost 0 bases and J lost 7; bases outside the gene matches: 9. There are 16 residues in the CDR3. Germline CDR1 is SGHRS and CDR2 is YFSETQ. CDR3 coding DNA: TGCGCCAGCAGCTTGGACTTAGCGGGAGGGCCAGGTGAGCAGTACTTC. The encoded protein is CASSLDLAGGPGEQYF.

This sequence joins TRBV24-1 and TRBJ2-7, with D maybe TRBD1 (6 bases). This CDR3 has 15 residues. In germline, CDR1 is KGHDR, CDR2 SFDVKD. V gave up 3 bases and J gave up 6 bases, with 17 bases separating them. CDR3 coding DNA: TGTGCCACCAGTGATCCCTCGGACCTAGGGGGCGAGCAGTACTTC. It specifies CATSDPSDLGGEQYF.

This sequence joins TRBV7-9 and TRBJ2-7; 11 nucleotides match TRBD2. Gene TRBJ2-5 matches the end of the DNA better, so the J call may be wrong. Per germline, CDR1 SEHNR and CDR2 FQNEAQ (reference sequence). The CDR3 loop spans 15 amino acids. The CDR3 reads CASSSGTSGVQTQYF. As DNA, the CDR3 is TGTGCCAGCAGCTCGGGGACTAGCGGTGTACAGACCCAGTACTTC.

This chain connects TRBV2 to TRBJ1-5; TRBD1 matches 8 bases. Germline CDR1 and CDR2: SNHLY and FYNNEI. J was trimmed by 6 bases and V by 9 bases; bases with no gene match: 10. CDR3 length: 14 amino acids. CDR3 nucleotide sequence: TGTGCCAGTAGCAAAGCAGGGGGCGGTCAGCCCCAGCATTTT. This translates into CASSKAGGGQPQHF.

The chain couples TRBV24-1 to TRBJ1-5, with 9 nucleotides matching TRBD1. This CDR3 region has 17 residues. Germline-derived CDR1 and CDR2 are KGHDR and SFDVKD. Losses at the gene ends were 0 bases for V and 2 bases for J; bases not matched to a gene: 4. The CDR3 loop reads CATSDLLDRGCNQPQHF. The DNA of the CDR3 is TGTGCCACCAGTGATTTGTTGGACAGGGGTTGCAATCAGCCCCAGCATTTT.

The CDR3 loop reads CATSDGTGTVSWTGELFF. The CDR3 DNA follows: TGTGCCACCAGTGATGGGACCGGGACAGTGTCGTGGACCGGGGAGCTGTTTTTT. The chain is built from TRBV24-1 and TRBJ2-2; 7 nucleotides match TRBD1. Trimming at V came to 3 bases and at J to 5 bases, leaving 14 bases not matched to a gene. This CDR3 region has 18 residues. CDR1 KGHDR and CDR2 SFDVKD come from the germline V gene.

V usage is TRBV10-3 and J usage is TRBJ2-3, with TRBD1 matching 10 bases. Germline V lookup: CDR1 ENHRY, CDR2 SYGVKD. After removal of 4 bases from V and 6 bases from J, the junction contained 7 bases not matched to a gene. The CDR3 consists of 15 residues. The CDR3 DNA sequence: TGTGCCATCAGTGTTCCGGACAGGGGGTTTGATACGCAGTATTTT. Protein: CAISVPDRGFDTQYF.

This clonotype was detected a few times. V usage is TRBV10-3 and J usage is TRBJ1-1; no reliable D call. This CDR3 comprises 13 residues. Germline values: CDR1 ENHRY, CDR2 SYGVKD. The ends were cut back, 2 bases at V and 1 base at J, with 5 bases in the middle. The CDR3 spells CAISEERNTEAFF. DNA of the CDR3: TGTGCCATCAGTGAGGAGAGGAACACTGAAGCTTTCTTT.

CDR3 region: CASREGGQETQYF. The DNA for the CDR3 is TGTGCCAGTAGAGAGGGGGGGCAAGAGACCCAGTACTTC. The V gene is TRBV19, the J gene TRBJ2-5, with D perhaps matching TRBD2 (7 bases). Between the trimmed V and J ends, which lost 6 bases and 2 bases, there was a span of 10 bases. The CDR3 sequence is 13 residues long. CDR1 and CDR2 from the germline V gene are LNHDA and SQIVND (reference sequence). Complete variable domain (other parts from reference TRBV19 and TRBJ2-5): DGGITQSPKYLFRKEGQNVTLSCEQNLNHDAMYWYRQDPGQGLRLIYYSQIVNDFQKGDIAEGYSVSREKKESFPLTVTSAQKNPTAFYLCASREGGQETQYFGPGTRLLVL.

This clonotype was seen a handful of times. The chain is built from TRBV19 and TRBJ1-1; D is ambiguous. V lost 1 base and J lost 1, with 13 bases in between. Germline V gene sequence: CDR1 LNHDA, CDR2 SQIVND (reference sequence). The CDR3 consists of 16 residues. Here the CDR3 reads CASSIGIVSPNTEAFF. Here the CDR3 DNA reads TGTGCCAGTAGTATAGGCATAGTGTCACCGAACACTGAAGCTTTCTTT.